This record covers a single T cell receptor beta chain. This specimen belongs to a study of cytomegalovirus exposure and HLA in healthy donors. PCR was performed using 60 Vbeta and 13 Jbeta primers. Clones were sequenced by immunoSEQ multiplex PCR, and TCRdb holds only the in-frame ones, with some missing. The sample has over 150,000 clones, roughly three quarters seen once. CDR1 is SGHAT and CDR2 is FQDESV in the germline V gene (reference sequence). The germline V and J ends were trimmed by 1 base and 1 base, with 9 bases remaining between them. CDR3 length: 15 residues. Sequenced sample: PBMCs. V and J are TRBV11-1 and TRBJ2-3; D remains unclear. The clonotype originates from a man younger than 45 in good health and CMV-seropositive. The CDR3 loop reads CASSLVVAGTDTQYF. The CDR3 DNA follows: TGTGCCAGCAGCTTAGTCGTGGCGGGCACAGATACGCAGTATTTT.